Here is one TCR beta chain with its context. What it binds is unknown. This record comes from a study of blood T cells in healthy people across ages. Study-level points and caveats: In these data, TCR beta diversity tracked strongly with naive T cell percentage.

Sample-barcoded 5' priming and a J-beta primer mix drove a second PCR of about 6 to 12 cycles. Per-sample output comprised a minimum of 2.5 million paired-end reads containing CDR3. MiXCR, applied by TCRdb to the 5' RACE reads, yields one record per CDR3 protein. Here the sample spans about 1.6 million distinct CDR3 sequences, about 35% being singletons. Trimming took 2 bases from V and 5 from J, leaving 12 bases between them. This CDR3 is 14 amino acids long. The germline CDR1 and CDR2 sequences are SGHAT and FQNNGV. V is TRBV11-2 and J is TRBJ2-5, with D perhaps matching TRBD1 (5 bases). The sequencing input was blood. The receptor's source is a woman younger than 45 in good health. DNA of the CDR3: TGTGCCAGCAGCTTATCACCAGGGCCGGAGACCCAGTACTTC. Protein product: CASSLSPGPETQYF.